This TCR beta chain came from a study of cytomegalovirus exposure and HLA in healthy donors. Findings and limits, study-wide: What TCR beta sequences reportedly achieved was accurate prediction of HLA-A and HLA-B alleles in most subjects.

J was trimmed by 7 bases and V by 5 bases; bases with no gene match: 12. The CDR3 spans 17 residues. The V gene's germline CDR1 is LGHNA and CDR2 YNFKEQ. With respect to this clone: Its target is not known.

Primers for the PCR totalled 60 Vbeta and 13 Jbeta. Sequenced by immunoSEQ multiplex PCR; TCRdb stores in-frame clones only, minus some. The sample lists over 90,000 clones, about three fifths occurring once. The chain is built from TRBV4-2 and TRBJ1-4; 11 bases are shared with TRBD1. The receptor was isolated from a human donor in good health. Sample: PBMCs. CDR3 bases: TGTGCCAGCAGCGCCGGGACAGGGGGAATTGAGGGTGAAAAACTGTTTTTT. Protein product: CASSAGTGGIEGEKLFF.